These 17 T cell receptor beta chains were all obtained from the same sample, sequenced in a study of blood T cell repertoires in COVID-19. Generated by immunoSEQ multiplex PCR, the TCRdb table keeps only in-frame clones and is missing some. Of about 170,000 clones in the sample, roughly 91% were seen once. Sequencing used peripheral blood. Receptors were obtained from a man between 50 and 59 years old who had recovered from COVID-19.

The chain carries TRBV6-2 or TRBV6-3 and TRBJ2-6; D may be TRBD1 (5 bases). V was clipped by 0 bases and J by 4 bases, with 13 bases between them. This CDR3 comprises 17 residues. Germline CDR1 and CDR2: MNHEY and SVGEGT. The CDR3 is CASSYSAGRAGANVLTF. The CDR3 DNA sequence: TGTGCCAGCAGTTACTCAGCAGGGCGCGCCGGGGCCAACGTCCTGACTTTC.

This chain joins TRBV9 and TRBJ2-5; D might be TRBD1 (6 bases). This CDR3 has 15 residues. Germline-derived CDR1 and CDR2 are SGDLS and YYNGEE. V gave up 4 bases and J gave up 2 bases, with 15 bases separating them. This CDR3 reads CASSPQDRRQETQYF. The CDR3 nucleotides are TGTGCCAGCAGCCCGCAAGACAGGAGACAAGAGACCCAGTACTTC.

The chain links TRBV28 to TRBJ2-2; weak D call: TRBD1 (5 bases). V was pared by 6 bases and J by 0 bases, with 14 bases between. Germline lookup yields CDR1 MDHEN and CDR2 SYDVKM. This CDR3 region has 16 residues. In DNA form, the CDR3 reads TGTGCCAGCAGGACCCCTCAGGGCTCGAACACCGGGGAGCTGTTTTTT. Translation: CASRTPQGSNTGELFF.

The chain couples TRBV6-5 to TRBJ2-2; D might be TRBD2 (5 bases). The V end lost 7 bases, the J end lost 6 bases, and 15 bases lay between the germline ends. The CDR3 sequence is 14 residues long. Germline V gene data show CDR1 as MNHEY and CDR2 as SVGAGI. The CDR3 DNA reads TGTGCCAGCAAGAGGGCCGGTAGTGCCGGGGAGCTGTTTTTT. It encodes CASKRAGSAGELFF.

Points on this clone: The same CDR3 can be traced to other DNA sequences in this sample. The chain uses TRBV27 and TRBJ2-1; the D gene is possibly TRBD2 (5 bases). Germline loops: CDR1 MNHEY, CDR2 SMNVEV (reference sequence). V lost 6 bases to trimming and J lost 3 bases, with 18 bases between them. This CDR3 spans 16 amino acids. DNA of the CDR3: TGTGCCAGCAGCCTGGCGGCTGGCGGAGGCTACAATGAGCAGTTCTTC. Translation: CASSLAAGGGYNEQFF.

The V call is TRBV25-1, the J call TRBJ2-7, with 9 bases aligning to TRBD1. Germline V gene sequence: CDR1 MGHDK, CDR2 SYGVNS. The CDR3 consists of 14 residues. J was trimmed by 3 bases and V by 4 bases; bases with no gene match: 4. The CDR3 DNA sequence: TGTGCCAGCAGTGTCCGGGACAGGGACTACGAGCAGTACTTC. Translated: CASSVRDRDYEQYF.

The chain recombines TRBV12-3 or TRBV12-4 with TRBJ1-2; weak D call: TRBD1 (5 bases). V was trimmed by 5 bases and J by 6 bases, leaving 13 bases between them. CDR3 size: 13 residues. Here the CDR3 DNA reads TGTGCCAGCAGTCCCCCCAGGGTCAATGGCTACACCTTC. Its protein product is CASSPPRVNGYTF.

The V and J genes are TRBV4-2 and TRBJ2-1; 8 nucleotides align to TRBD2. This CDR3 has 14 residues. Looked up from germline, CDR1 is LGHNA and CDR2 is YNFKEQ. Trimming removed 1 base from V and 8 bases from J; junction bases left unmatched: 4. CDR3: CASSQAGGRDEQFF. Here the CDR3 DNA reads TGTGCCAGCAGCCAAGCGGGAGGGAGGGATGAGCAGTTCTTC.

The chain has TRBV7-2 and TRBJ1-6; D is possibly TRBD1 (6 bases). Germline CDR1 reads SGHTA; CDR2 reads FQGNSA. V was trimmed by 5 bases and J by 6 bases, leaving 11 bases between them. This CDR3 region has 14 residues. The CDR3 region is CASSQGPSNSPLHF. The DNA of the CDR3 is TGTGCCAGCAGCCAGGGGCCATCTAATTCACCCCTCCACTTT.

V usage is TRBV5-8 and J usage is TRBJ2-7; 13 nucleotides match TRBD2. The CDR3 has 15 residues. CDR1 is SGHTS and CDR2 is YDEGEE in the germline V gene. After removal of 4 bases from V and 7 bases from J, the junction contained 8 bases not matched to a gene. CDR3 in DNA: TGTGCCAGCAGCGAGAGACTAGCGGGGGGTCGGGAGCAGTACTTC. As protein: CASSERLAGGREQYF.

The genes are TRBV2 and TRBJ1-2; TRBD1 matches at 9 bases. Germline V gene sequence: CDR1 SNHLY, CDR2 FYNNEI. After removal of 6 bases from V and 6 bases from J, the junction contained 17 bases not matched to a gene. The CDR3 covers 17 residues. This CDR3 is CASSLSDRGRFSHGYTF. The DNA of the CDR3 is TGTGCCAGCAGCCTCTCGGACAGGGGCCGTTTTTCCCATGGCTACACCTTC. Based on the CDR3 plus reference TRBV2 and TRBJ1-2, the full variable domain is EPEVTQTPSHQVTQMGQEVILRCVPISNHLYFYWYRQILGQKVEFLVSFYNNEISEKSEIFDDQFSVERPDGSNFTLKIRSTKLEDSAMYFCASSLSDRGRFSHGYTFGSGTRLTVV.

The chain recombines TRBV4-3 with TRBJ2-2, with D unclear. In germline, CDR1 is LGHNA, CDR2 YSLEER. This CDR3 region has 13 residues. V lost 3 bases, J lost 9 bases, and 11 bases lay in between. CDR3: CASSQNYDRELFF. CDR3 nucleotide sequence: TGCGCCAGCAGCCAGAACTACGACCGGGAGCTGTTTTTT.

The rearrangement links TRBV5-6 to TRBJ2-2; 11 nucleotides agree with TRBD1. CDR3 length equals 17 residues. With 4 bases clipped from V and 7 bases from J, the junction kept 12 bases outside the gene matches. Germline CDR1 SGHDT, CDR2 YYEEEE. The DNA for the CDR3 is TGTGCCAGCAGCCAATACGGGGGACAGGGGGAGATCGGGGAGCTGTTTTTT. Its protein is CASSQYGGQGEIGELFF.

In its sample, this clone was seen a few times. The chain recombines TRBV7-8 with TRBJ2-5, with 8 bases identical to TRBD1. The length of the CDR3 is 16 residues. Germline values: CDR1 SGHVS, CDR2 FQNEAQ. J gave up 4 bases and V 0 bases, and 7 bases lay outside the gene matches. The CDR3: CASSLAAGGAGETQYF. The DNA for the CDR3 is TGTGCCAGCAGCTTAGCGGCAGGGGGCGCGGGAGAGACCCAGTACTTC.

The chain couples TRBV27 to TRBJ2-6; D perhaps matches TRBD1 (6 bases). V lost 5 bases and J lost 4, with 9 bases in between. This CDR3 has 14 residues. In germline, CDR1 is MNHEY, CDR2 SMNVEV (reference sequence). The CDR3 here is CASSPGTGANVLTF. For the CDR3, the DNA is TGTGCCAGCAGTCCAGGGACAGGGGCCAACGTCCTGACTTTC.

The chain couples TRBV18 to TRBJ2-2; 9 positions agree with TRBD2. With 2 bases clipped from V and 0 bases from J, the junction kept 4 bases outside the gene matches. The CDR3 runs 17 residues. Germline CDR1 and CDR2: KGHSH and LQKENI. CDR3 region: CASSPDGGRANTGELFF. The CDR3 DNA sequence: TGTGCCAGCTCACCAGACGGCGGGAGGGCGAACACCGGGGAGCTGTTTTTT. The full variable domain, its missing parts supplied by reference TRBV18 and TRBJ2-2, is NAGVMQNPRHLVRRRGQEARLRCSPMKGHSHVYWYRQLPEEGLKFMVYLQKENIIDESGMPKERFSAEFPKEGPSILRIQQVVRGDSAAYFCASSPDGGRANTGELFFGEGSRLTVL.

This chain joins TRBV19 and TRBJ1-4; perhaps TRBD1 as D (6 bases). The CDR3 has 16 amino acids. Looked up from germline, CDR1 is LNHDA and CDR2 is SQIVND (reference sequence). Between the trimmed V and J ends, which lost 5 bases and 8 bases, there was a span of 21 bases. CDR3 in amino acids: CASSDRIGTGKEKLFF. For the CDR3, the DNA is TGTGCCAGTAGTGATCGAATCGGAACAGGGAAGGAAAAACTGTTTTTT.